The 27 T cell receptor beta chains listed next were all sequenced from one sample in a study of blood T cells in healthy people across ages. Sample-barcoded 5' priming and a J-beta primer mix drove a second PCR of about 6 to 12 cycles. TCRdb called the 5' RACE reads again in MiXCR, with one record for every CDR3 protein. In the table there are some 940,000 distinct CDR3 sequences, 29% of which are singletons. The sample also formed part of further work on T cells of mothers and their children.

The specimen was blood. The receptors were sampled from a middle-aged woman in good health.

The rearrangement joins TRBV20-1 to TRBJ1-1; TRBD1 matches 8 bases. The CDR3 totals 14 residues. The germline CDR1 and CDR2 sequences are DFQATT and SNEGSKA (reference sequence). The V segment lost 6 bases and the J segment 1 base; nucleotides outside the gene matches: 7. The CDR3 reads CSANPGQANTEAFF. The CDR3 DNA sequence: TGCAGTGCGAACCCGGGACAGGCGAACACTGAAGCTTTCTTT.

To note about this clonotype: An end of the junction differs from the germline gene, which may be a read error. The genes are TRBV4-1 and TRBJ2-3, with 7 bases matching TRBD2. This CDR3 comprises 18 residues. In germline, CDR1 is MGHRA, CDR2 YSYEKL. CDR3 region: CASSQWEGQQPSTDTQYF. CDR3 in DNA: TGCGCCAGTAGCCAATGGGAGGGCCAACAGCCTAGCACAGATACGCAGTATTTT.

This clonotype has just one count. The chain carries TRBV28 and TRBJ2-2; TRBD2 aligns across 8 bases. The V gene end was trimmed by 3 bases and the J gene end by 4 bases; junction bases not matched to a gene: 10. Germline V gene lookup returns CDR1 MDHEN and CDR2 SYDVKM. The CDR3 extends over 17 amino acids. DNA of the CDR3: TGTGCCAGCAGTTTCCCGGCGGGGGGCCCCGTCACCGGGGAGCTGTTTTTT. Its protein is CASSFPAGGPVTGELFF. Based on the CDR3 plus reference TRBV28 and TRBJ2-2, the full variable domain is DVKVTQSSRYLVKRTGEKVFLECVQDMDHENMFWYRQDPGLGLRLIYFSYDVKMKEKGDIPEGYSVSREKKERFSLILESASTNQTSMYLCASSFPAGGPVTGELFFGEGSRLTVL.

This clonotype was seen a few times. This chain links TRBV5-5 with TRBJ2-1; tentative D call: TRBD2 (5 bases). From germline, CDR1 is SGHKS and CDR2 YYEKEE (reference sequence). Trimming removed 4 bases from V and 3 bases from J, with 17 bases in between. The CDR3 extends over 16 amino acids. The CDR3 here is CASSQQTPGFYNEQFF. Written as DNA, the CDR3 is TGTGCCAGCAGCCAACAAACACCGGGGTTCTACAATGAGCAGTTCTTC.

This clonotype has a count of ten or more. The V call is TRBV12-3 or TRBV12-4, the J call TRBJ2-1; 11 nucleotides match TRBD2. This CDR3 contains 14 residues. With 1 base clipped from V and 10 bases from J, the junction kept 3 bases outside the gene matches. CDR3 in amino acids: CASSLVSGGVEQFF. Here the CDR3 DNA reads TGTGCCAGCAGTTTAGTTAGCGGGGGGGTCGAGCAGTTCTTC.

Concerning this clonotype: This clone may be a read error of a much larger clone one base away. The chain links TRBV6-2 or TRBV6-3 to TRBJ2-7; the D gene could be TRBD1 or TRBD2 (5 bases each). CDR1 is MNHEY, CDR2 SVGEGT, per germline. The V end was cut by 7 bases, the J end by 11 bases, with 18 bases between. CDR3 length: 12 residues. The chain's CDR3 is CASKRGDETKYF. The DNA of the CDR3 is TGTGCCAGCAAGAGGGGAGATGAGACCAAGTACTTC.

The gene calls are TRBV6-6 and TRBJ2-7; 7 positions match TRBD1. CDR1 is MNHNY and CDR2 is SVGAGI in the germline V gene (reference sequence). V lost 2 bases and J lost 3; bases outside the gene matches: 4. The CDR3 extends over 14 amino acids. The CDR3 bases are TGTGCCAGCAGTTACGAGGCAGGGGGCTACGAGCAGTACTTC. This codes for CASSYEAGGYEQYF.

There are a few counts of this clonotype. The chain links TRBV20-1 to TRBJ2-1; no clear D. The CDR3 covers 10 residues. Germline values: CDR1 DFQATT, CDR2 SNEGSKA (reference sequence). Trimming left V 0 bases short and J 10 bases short, with 4 bases between. The CDR3 DNA sequence: TGCAGTGCTAGAGACCCCGAGCAGTTCTTC. Protein: CSARDPEQFF.

This clonotype was picked up many times. The rearrangement links TRBV20-1 to TRBJ2-7, with D possibly being TRBD1 or TRBD2 (5 bases each). Germline V lookup: CDR1 DFQATT, CDR2 SNEGSKA (reference sequence). Trimming removed 4 bases from V and 0 bases from J, with 19 bases in between. The CDR3 extends over 16 amino acids. In DNA form, the CDR3 reads TGCAGTGCTACATCTTCTCACCGGGACGCCTCCTACGAGCAGTACTTC. Translating it yields CSATSSHRDASYEQYF.

The chain links TRBV14 to TRBJ2-2; D remains ambiguous. This CDR3 has 13 residues. The germline gives CDR1 SGHDN, CDR2 FVKESK. The ends were cut back, 1 base at V and 15 bases at J, with 15 bases in the middle. CDR3 residues: CASSQALSPRMFF. The CDR3 DNA reads as TGTGCCAGCAGCCAAGCCTTAAGCCCTCGGATGTTTTTT.

The chain combines TRBV29-1 with TRBJ1-3; D not certain. Trimming cost V 4 bases and J 2 bases, with 9 bases left between them. This CDR3 spans 13 amino acids. Germline-derived CDR1 and CDR2 are SQVTM and ANQGSEA. The CDR3 loop reads CSVVVSTGNTIYF. CDR3 sequence (DNA): TGCAGCGTTGTAGTCTCGACTGGAAACACCATATATTTT.

The table lists this clonotype with a count of one. A much larger clone is a single base away; this may be a read error. The chain's CDR3 is CASSWGENTEAFF. The CDR3, as DNA: TGTGCCAGCAGCTGGGGGGAGAACACTGAAGCTTTCTTT. The gene calls are TRBV7-2 and TRBJ1-1, with D perhaps matching TRBD1 (5 bases). The CDR3 totals 13 residues. Germline CDR1 and CDR2: SGHTA and FQGNSA. Trimming left V 4 bases short and J 1 base short, with 7 bases between.

As concerns this clonotype: Germline and junction disagree at one end, which may indicate a read error. This chain uses TRBV5-1 with TRBJ2-1; 10 positions match TRBD2. The V gene's germline CDR1 is SGHRS and CDR2 YFSETQ. This CDR3 is 15 amino acids long. Here the CDR3 DNA reads TGCGCCGGCAGCTTGGGGACTAGCGATTCCGGTGAGCAGTTCTTC. Protein: CAGSLGTSDSGEQFF. Based on the CDR3 plus reference TRBV5-1 and TRBJ2-1, the full variable domain is KAGVTQTPRYLIKTRGQQVTLSCSPISGHRSVSWYQQTPGQGLQFLFEYFSETQRNKGNFPGRFSGRQFSNSRSEMNVSTLELGDSALYLCAGSLGTSDSGEQFFGPGTRLTVL.

The table lists this clonotype with many counts. The chain is built from TRBV27 and TRBJ2-7; D ambiguous. V was clipped by 2 bases and J by 3 bases, with 8 bases between them. The CDR3 runs to 13 residues. CDR1 and CDR2 (germline): MNHEY, SMNVEV (reference sequence). CDR3 bases: TGTGCCAGCAGTTTAAAAGTCGTCTACGAGCAGTACTTC. Its translation: CASSLKVVYEQYF.

The gene calls are TRBV5-4 and TRBJ2-5; TRBD2 matches at 7 bases. Germline-derived CDR1 and CDR2 are SGHNT and YYREEE (reference sequence). Losses at the gene ends were 1 base for V and 5 bases for J; bases not matched to a gene: 11. The CDR3 has 16 amino acids. CDR3 DNA: TGTGCCAGCAGCTTGAATGGTCAGGGAGGGAGTGAGACCCAGTACTTC. Translation gives CASSLNGQGGSETQYF.

This clonotype appeared many times. This chain uses TRBV7-2 with TRBJ2-5, with 12 bases aligning to TRBD2. In germline, CDR1 is SGHTA, CDR2 FQGNSA. Trimming removed 1 base from V and 5 bases from J; junction bases left unmatched: 5. The length of the CDR3 is 16 residues. CDR3 in DNA: TGTGCCAGCAGCTTAGTAAGACTAGCGGGGGAGGAGACCCAGTACTTC. Translated: CASSLVRLAGEETQYF.

This clonotype occurred a few times. The chain couples TRBV7-2 to TRBJ2-3; 10 bases are a match to TRBD1. The CDR3 is made up of 17 amino acids. Germline CDR1 and CDR2: SGHTA and FQGNSA. J lost 11 bases, V lost 3 bases, and 17 bases had no gene match. The DNA of the CDR3 is TGTGCCAGCAGCTTCCGCCCCCCCGGGACAGGGGAATTGAAGCAGTATTTT. Translation: CASSFRPPGTGELKQYF.

This clonotype was found a few times. This clone may be a read error of a much larger clone one base away. This chain links TRBV4-3 with TRBJ1-2, with D tentatively TRBD1 (6 bases). The CDR3 consists of 16 residues. Looked up from germline, CDR1 is LGHNA and CDR2 is YSLEER. The CDR3 loop is CASSQDYTRGIYDYTF. CDR3 DNA sequence: TGCGCCAGCAGCCAAGATTACACCAGGGGTATCTATGACTACACCTTC.

This clonotype showed up just a few times. The chain combines TRBV10-3 with TRBJ1-2; D is ambiguous. The V and J ends lost 2 bases and 0 bases respectively, with 4 bases between them. The CDR3 runs to 13 residues. CDR1 ENHRY and CDR2 SYGVKD come from the germline V gene. The CDR3 sequence: CAISEGANYGYTF. The CDR3 nucleotides are TGTGCCATCAGTGAGGGAGCTAACTATGGCTACACCTTC.

The DNA of the CDR3 is TGTGCCAGTTGGGCCAACCCGACCGGGGAGCTGTTTTTT. This translates into CASWANPTGELFF. The chain combines TRBV28 with TRBJ2-2; D call uncertain. The length of the CDR3 is 13 residues. Looked up from germline, CDR1 is MDHEN and CDR2 is SYDVKM. Trimming shortened V by 9 bases and J by 5 bases, and 13 bases separated the two germline ends.

This chain connects TRBV10-3 to TRBJ2-5; the D is unclear. This CDR3 has 11 amino acids. The V gene lost 8 bases and the J gene lost 11 bases, with 15 bases spanning the gap. In germline, CDR1 is ENHRY, CDR2 SYGVKD. As DNA, the CDR3 is TGTGCCATCGCTGTCCTAAATGAGCAGTACTTC. Translation: CAIAVLNEQYF.

V gene TRBV7-8 combines with J gene TRBJ2-1; weak D call: TRBD2 (6 bases). V lost 3 bases, J lost 4 bases, and 10 bases lay in between. The CDR3 is 14 amino acids. Germline values: CDR1 SGHVS, CDR2 FQNEAQ. In nucleotides, the CDR3 is TGTGCCAGCAGCTTGCGGGGAATTTACAATGAGCAGTTCTTC. This encodes CASSLRGIYNEQFF.

This chain connects TRBV12-3 or TRBV12-4 to TRBJ2-3, with D perhaps matching TRBD1 (6 bases). This CDR3 is built from 19 residues. V was clipped by 4 bases and J by 2 bases, with 25 bases between them. The chain's CDR3 is CASSSDLRGGESDTDTQYF. As DNA, the CDR3 is TGTGCCAGCAGTTCGGACCTCAGGGGTGGAGAATCTGACACAGATACGCAGTATTTT.

Comments on this clonotype: One junction end disagrees with the germline gene, perhaps due to a read error. V gene TRBV28 combines with J gene TRBJ2-3; possible D gene TRBD2, 5 bases. The CDR3 has 15 amino acids. Germline assignment: CDR1 MDHEN and CDR2 SYDVKM. The CDR3 reads CASSFDSANTETQYF. The CDR3 DNA follows: TGTGCCAGCAGTTTTGATAGCGCCAACACAGAGACGCAGTATTTT.

This clonotype was recorded once. The chain uses TRBV12-3 or TRBV12-4 and TRBJ2-3; D is undetermined. Gene TRBJ1-5 matches the end of the DNA better, so the J call may be wrong. CDR3 length: 16 amino acids. This CDR3 reads CASSPANLAISDTQHF. CDR3 DNA sequence: TGTGCCAGCAGTCCGGCGAACCTAGCGATCTCAGATACGCAGCATTTT.

The genes are TRBV28 and TRBJ2-1; D perhaps matches TRBD1 (6 bases). V was clipped by 2 bases and J by 5 bases, with 10 bases between them. The CDR3 is 14 residues long. Looked up from germline, CDR1 is MDHEN and CDR2 is SYDVKM. DNA for the CDR3: TGTGCCAGCAGTTTAACCAGGGGTAACAATGAGCAGTTCTTC. Its translation is CASSLTRGNNEQFF.

Details on this clonotype: A much more abundant neighbour one base away suggests this may be a read error. V is TRBV4-1 and J is TRBJ2-4; D remains ambiguous. Germline assignment: CDR1 MGHRA and CDR2 YSYEKL. The CDR3 is 14 residues long. The CDR3 bases are TGCGCCAGCAGCCAAGGAGAGTCCCTTGACATTCAGTGCTTC. Protein product: CASSQGESLDIQCF.